A single sample gave rise to the 29 T cell receptor beta chains below, sequenced in a study of T-cell reconstitution after alpha-beta-depleted transplantation in children. Using unique molecular identifiers, the investigators prepared the TCRbeta library. TCRdb fed the PCR reads into MiXCR, producing one record per CDR3 protein. The sample yields about 350,000 distinct CDR3 sequences, less than 15% seen once. Sample: PBMCs, taken from the stem cell graft. The receptors originated from a human donor who donated a stem cell graft to a child with Fanconi anemia.

This clonotype was counted ten times or more. The rearrangement joins TRBV12-3 or TRBV12-4 to TRBJ2-3, with a possible D match to TRBD2 (6 bases). The CDR3 covers 15 residues. V dropped 5 bases and J dropped 3 bases, with 15 bases sitting between them. This chain's CDR3 is CASSRDSGGTDTQYF. The CDR3 nucleotides are TGTGCCAGCAGTCGGGACTCCGGAGGGACAGATACGCAGTATTTT.

The V call is TRBV27, the J call TRBJ2-1; 9 bases match TRBD1. Unmatched junction bases numbered 5, after V lost 3 bases and J lost 5 bases. This CDR3 is 15 amino acids long. Germline lookup yields CDR1 MNHEY and CDR2 SMNVEV (reference sequence). CDR3 nucleotides: TGTGCCAGCAGTTTGGCTCGGACAGGGGACAATGAGCAGTTCTTC. This encodes CASSLARTGDNEQFF.

This chain links TRBV28 with TRBJ1-2, with D perhaps matching TRBD1 (5 bases). CDR3 length: 13 residues. With 8 bases removed from V and 4 bases from J, the gap between germline ends came to 14 bases. The germline gives CDR1 MDHEN, CDR2 SYDVKM. In DNA, the CDR3 is TGTGCCAGCGGGGGTGGAGGTCTCTATGGCTACACCTTC. Its translation is CASGGGGLYGYTF.

This clonotype has at least ten counts. This chain joins TRBV6-5 and TRBJ1-1; D not resolved. CDR3 length: 15 residues. Germline lookup yields CDR1 MNHEY and CDR2 SVGAGI. V dropped 2 bases and J dropped 7 bases, with 17 bases sitting between them. The CDR3 region is CASSYHKMRESEAFF. The DNA for the CDR3 is TGTGCCAGCAGTTACCATAAAATGAGAGAGAGTGAAGCTTTCTTT.

The sample holds many counts of this clonotype. The chain uses TRBV6-2 or TRBV6-3 and TRBJ2-1, with TRBD2 identical over 7 bases. Germline V CDR1 and CDR2: MNHEY, SVGEGT. The CDR3 is made up of 14 amino acids. Trimming removed 6 bases from V and 3 bases from J; junction bases left unmatched: 5. CDR3 loop: CASSSGGYYNEQFF. In nucleotides, the CDR3 is TGTGCCAGCAGCTCCGGGGGGTACTACAATGAGCAGTTCTTC.

This clonotype has just a few counts. The rearrangement joins TRBV29-1 to TRBJ2-7, with D perhaps TRBD1 or TRBD2 (5 bases each). The CDR3 is 14 amino acids. Germline CDR1 SQVTM, CDR2 ANQGSEA. Trimming removed 4 bases at V and 2 bases at J, with 15 bases between. DNA of the CDR3: TGCAGCGTTGCTAAATGGGACGCGACCTACGAGCAGTACTTC. Its translation: CSVAKWDATYEQYF.

This chain uses TRBV7-2 with TRBJ2-2, with D possibly TRBD2 on 7 matching bases. Trimming shortened V by 3 bases and J by 7 bases, and 12 bases separated the two germline ends. This CDR3 comprises 14 residues. The germline V gene has CDR1 SGHTA and CDR2 FQGNSA. The CDR3 DNA is TGTGCCAGCAGCTTGACGGGGGGCCTCGGGGAGCTGTTTTTT. It codes for CASSLTGGLGELFF.

This clonotype has ten or more counts. This chain uses TRBV29-1 with TRBJ2-1, with D uncertain. V lost 7 bases and J 7 bases, leaving 17 bases between the germline ends. This CDR3 contains 13 residues. Germline assignment: CDR1 SQVTM and CDR2 ANQGSEA. CDR3 bases: TGCAGCGCCCTTAGACCCCGCAGTAATGAGCAGTTCTTC. Its protein is CSALRPRSNEQFF.

CDR3 DNA: TGTGCCAGCAGCTCGGGACTAGCGGGGGTCTATAATGAGCAGTTCTTC. It encodes CASSSGLAGVYNEQFF. The V and J genes are TRBV11-2 and TRBJ2-1; 14 bases are a match to TRBD2. Germline assignment: CDR1 SGHAT and CDR2 FQNNGV. The trim removed 4 bases at V and 7 bases at J, leaving 6 bases unmatched. This CDR3 is built from 16 residues. Together with reference TRBV11-2 and TRBJ2-1, the CDR3 gives the full variable domain: EAGVAQSPRYKIIEKRQSVAFWCNPISGHATLYWYQQILGQGPKLLIQFQNNGVVDDSQLPKDRFSAERLKGVDSTLKIQPAKLEDSAVYLCASSSGLAGVYNEQFFGPGTRLTVL.

V usage is TRBV6-1 and J usage is TRBJ2-1; 11 positions agree with TRBD2. CDR1 is MNHNS, CDR2 SASEGT, per germline. V shed 6 bases and J 4 bases; nucleotides not matched to a gene: 8. The CDR3 extends over 16 amino acids. CDR3 amino acids: CASSSPLAGVYNEQFF. The CDR3 DNA follows: TGTGCCAGCAGCTCCCCACTAGCGGGGGTTTACAATGAGCAGTTCTTC.

The chain joins TRBV20-1 to TRBJ1-1; possible D gene TRBD1, 5 bases. V lost 0 bases to trimming and J lost 1 base, with 12 bases between them. The germline gives CDR1 DFQATT, CDR2 SNEGSKA (reference sequence). The CDR3 loop spans 15 amino acids. CDR3 in DNA: TGCAGTGCTAGAGATGGTAGGGGTCAGAACACTGAAGCTTTCTTT. Translating it yields CSARDGRGQNTEAFF.

The table lists this clonotype with a few counts. The genes are TRBV5-5 and TRBJ2-1, with 8 bases identical to TRBD2. Germline CDR1 SGHKS, CDR2 YYEKEE (reference sequence). Germline trimming cut 2 bases from V and 5 bases from J; bases unmatched to any gene: 6. The CDR3 totals 15 residues. CDR3 in DNA: TGTGCCAGCAGCTTCTTAAGCGGGGGACACAATGAGCAGTTCTTC. Translation: CASSFLSGGHNEQFF.

This clonotype was detected ten times or more. The chain links TRBV3-1 to TRBJ2-4; no clear D. The CDR3 is 13 amino acids. Trimming left V 4 bases short and J 2 bases short, with 6 bases between. Germline loops: CDR1 LGHDT, CDR2 YNNKEL (reference sequence). The CDR3: CASSLGSKNIQYF. Here the CDR3 DNA reads TGTGCCAGCAGCCTGGGGTCCAAAAACATTCAGTACTTC.

This clonotype showed up just a few times. The chain combines TRBV5-5 with TRBJ2-3, with D perhaps TRBD2 (5 bases). Looked up from germline, CDR1 is SGHKS and CDR2 is YYEKEE (reference sequence). The CDR3 covers 15 residues. Trimming took off 1 base at V and 5 bases at J, with 14 bases between the two ends. Written as DNA, the CDR3 is TGTGCCAGCAGCTTGACGGGGTTCAACCAAGATACGCAGTATTTT. Protein: CASSLTGFNQDTQYF.

V usage is TRBV2 and J usage is TRBJ1-6, with D unresolved. Per germline, CDR1 SNHLY and CDR2 FYNNEI. The V and J ends lost 2 bases and 11 bases respectively, with 13 bases between them. This CDR3 has 14 amino acids. The CDR3 nucleotides read TGTGCCAGCAGTGAAAACACCAGAACGCCACCCCTCCACTTT. This gives the protein CASSENTRTPPLHF.

This clonotype has a handful of counts. The gene calls are TRBV29-1 and TRBJ2-1, with TRBD1 identical over 7 bases. This CDR3 contains 13 residues. V lost 7 bases to trimming and J lost 8 bases; unmatched junction nucleotides: 11. The germline gives CDR1 SQVTM, CDR2 ANQGSEA. The CDR3 here is CSARTGYWDEQFF. Written as DNA, the CDR3 is TGCAGCGCTAGGACAGGTTACTGGGATGAGCAGTTCTTC.

There are a few counts of this clonotype. This chain links TRBV20-1 with TRBJ1-5, with TRBD1 identical over 8 bases. V lost 6 bases and J lost 0; bases outside the gene matches: 7. CDR3 length: 15 residues. Germline CDR1 DFQATT, CDR2 SNEGSKA (reference sequence). CDR3 amino acids: CSAIQTGASNQPQHF. The CDR3 DNA sequence: TGCAGTGCAATCCAGACAGGGGCTAGCAATCAGCCCCAGCATTTT.

This clonotype was seen ten or more times. The rearrangement joins TRBV6-1 to TRBJ2-2, with D perhaps being TRBD1 or TRBD2 (6 bases each). Per the germline V gene, CDR1 is MNHNS and CDR2 is SASEGT. The CDR3 has 15 residues. The V end lost 7 bases, the J end lost 4 bases, and 16 bases lay between the germline ends. In DNA, the CDR3 is TGTGCCAGCAAAGATCGGGGGCGACCCACCGGGGAGCTGTTTTTT. Its protein product is CASKDRGRPTGELFF.

This clonotype was found a few times. The chain employs TRBV6-5 and TRBJ1-1, with D unclear. The CDR3 is 14 amino acids. CDR1 and CDR2 (germline): MNHEY, SVGAGI. V lost 4 bases to trimming and J lost 0 bases, with 9 bases between them. The CDR3 region is CASSWGTMNTEAFF. CDR3 DNA sequence: TGTGCCAGCAGTTGGGGTACCATGAACACTGAAGCTTTCTTT.

This clonotype was recorded a few times. The chain is built from TRBV6-2 or TRBV6-3 and TRBJ1-6; D unresolved. Germline CDR1 MNHEY, CDR2 SVGEGT. This CDR3 has 13 amino acids. Trimming removed 5 bases at V and 9 bases at J, with 11 bases between. The CDR3 sequence is CASSPEPGSPLHF. CDR3 DNA sequence: TGTGCCAGCAGTCCTGAGCCGGGTTCACCCCTCCACTTT.

This clonotype was recorded at least ten times. J is TRBJ1-1 and V is TRBV29-1, with D possibly TRBD1 on 5 matching bases. V was clipped by 6 bases and J by 1 base, with 12 bases between them. CDR1 SQVTM and CDR2 ANQGSEA come from the germline V gene. The CDR3 runs to 13 residues. CDR3 DNA: TGCAGCGTGCGAAACAGGACGAACACTGAAGCTTTCTTT. It codes for CSVRNRTNTEAFF. The whole variable domain, filled in from reference TRBV29-1 and TRBJ1-1, reads SAVISQKPSRDICQRGTSLTIQCQVDSQVTMMFWYRQQPGQSLTLIATANQGSEATYESGFVIDKFPISRPNLTFSTLTVSNMSPEDSSIYLCSVRNRTNTEAFFGQGTRLTVV.

The table lists this clonotype with many counts. The rearrangement uses TRBV3-1 and TRBJ2-7; D might be TRBD1 (6 bases). The CDR3 is made up of 14 amino acids. Germline loops: CDR1 LGHDT, CDR2 YNNKEL (reference sequence). V was pared by 0 bases and J by 0 bases, with 6 bases between. CDR3 sequence: CASSQEGGSYEQYF. The DNA of the CDR3 is TGTGCCAGCAGCCAAGAAGGGGGCTCCTACGAGCAGTACTTC.

This rearrangement joins TRBV24-1 to TRBJ2-1, with D tentatively TRBD2 (6 bases). The V end was cut by 7 bases, the J end by 7 bases, with 13 bases between. From germline, CDR1 is KGHDR and CDR2 SFDVKD. The CDR3 extends over 13 amino acids. CDR3 sequence reads: CATRGVGGNEQFF. In DNA form, the CDR3 reads TGTGCCACCAGAGGGGTGGGGGGTAATGAGCAGTTCTTC.

This clonotype occurred a few times. The chain is built from TRBV12-3 or TRBV12-4 and TRBJ1-3; D is unclear. Trimming removed 4 bases from V and 2 bases from J, with 6 bases in between. This CDR3 has 13 residues. The CDR3 nucleotides are TGTGCCAGCAGTTCCCGAGCTGGAAACACCATATATTTT. The encoded protein is CASSSRAGNTIYF.

Details on this clonotype: A much larger clone is a single base away; this may be a read error. This chain uses TRBV28 with TRBJ2-7; possibly TRBD1 for D (5 bases). V was pared by 6 bases and J by 4 bases, with 16 bases between. The germline gives CDR1 MDHEN, CDR2 SYDVKM. There are 14 residues in the CDR3. DNA of the CDR3: TGTGCCAGCAGCTCTTCTGGGGCAGGATACGAGCAGTACTTC. This sequence encodes CASSSSGAGYEQYF.

This chain links TRBV24-1 with TRBJ2-1; 8 positions match TRBD2. The J segment lost 11 bases and the V segment lost 0 bases, leaving 2 bases of the junction unmatched. The CDR3 consists of 13 residues. Germline lookup yields CDR1 KGHDR and CDR2 SFDVKD. Written as DNA, the CDR3 is TGTGCCACCAGTGATTTGACTAGCGGTAAGCAGTTCTTC. Its translation is CATSDLTSGKQFF.

This clonotype was counted only a few times. The chain couples TRBV12-3 or TRBV12-4 to TRBJ2-1; D is perhaps TRBD2 (5 bases). This CDR3 has 13 amino acids. V lost 8 bases to trimming and J lost 11 bases, with 19 bases between them. CDR3 in DNA: TGTGCCAGCGCGCGTGAGGGAGTTTTTCAGCAGTTCTTC. This gives the protein CASAREGVFQQFF.

This clonotype appeared many times. The rearrangement joins TRBV10-3 to TRBJ2-1; TRBD1 aligns across 7 bases. CDR1 ENHRY and CDR2 SYGVKD come from the germline V gene. The CDR3 length is 14 residues. J gave up 4 bases and V 10 bases, and 10 bases lay outside the gene matches. CDR3 nucleotides: TGTGCCAGCCAGGGACAGTCAGATTACAATGAGCAGTTCTTC. Translating it yields CASQGQSDYNEQFF.

The genes are TRBV6-1 and TRBJ2-1, with D unclear. This CDR3 spans 15 amino acids. Trimming stripped 7 bases from V and 4 bases from J, with 17 bases between. Germline loops: CDR1 MNHNS, CDR2 SASEGT. CDR3 region: CASTDTVLRYNEQFF. The CDR3 DNA is TGTGCCAGCACTGACACGGTACTCAGGTACAATGAGCAGTTCTTC.